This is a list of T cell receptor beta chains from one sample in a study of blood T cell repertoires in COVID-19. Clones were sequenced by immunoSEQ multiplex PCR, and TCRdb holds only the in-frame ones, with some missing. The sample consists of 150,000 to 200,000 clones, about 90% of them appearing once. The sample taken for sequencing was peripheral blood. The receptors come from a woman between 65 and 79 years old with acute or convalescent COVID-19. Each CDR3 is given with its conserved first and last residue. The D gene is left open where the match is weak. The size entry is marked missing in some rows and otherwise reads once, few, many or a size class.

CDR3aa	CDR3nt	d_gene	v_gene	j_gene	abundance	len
CASGDTSSSYEQYF	TGTGCCAGCGGGGACACCTCCTCTTCCTACGAGCAGTACTTC	NA	TRBV9	TRBJ2-7	NA	14
CASTETVLGGNTIYF	TGTGCCAGCACCGAAACAGTACTAGGTGGAAACACCATATATTTT	NA	TRBV25-1	TRBJ1-3	NA	15
CASSYRQGPTDTQYF	TGTGCCAGCAGTTATAGACAGGGGCCCACAGATACGCAGTATTTT	TRBD1	TRBV6-2/TRBV6-3	TRBJ2-3	NA	15
CASKRGWGNTEAFF	TGTGCCAGTAAAAGGGGCTGGGGGAACACTGAAGCTTTCTTT	NA	TRBV19	TRBJ1-1	NA	14
CASRPGQASGANVLTF	TGTGCCAGTCGACCGGGACAGGCTTCTGGGGCCAACGTCCTGACTTTC	TRBD1	TRBV19	TRBJ2-6	few	16
CASSYAQGAEKLFF	TGTGCCAGCAGTTACGCCCAGGGGGCAGAAAAACTGTTTTTT	TRBD1	TRBV6-2/TRBV6-3	TRBJ1-4	NA	14
CASKWTGYGYTF	TGTGCCAGCAAATGGACAGGCTATGGCTACACCTTC	TRBD1	TRBV2	TRBJ1-2	NA	12
CASSIDPTGPPREQYF	TGTGCCAGTAGTATAGATCCGACCGGCCCGCCTAGGGAGCAGTACTTC	NA	TRBV19	TRBJ2-7	NA	16
CASRGLAGYEQYF	TGTGCCAGCAGGGGACTAGCGGGCTACGAGCAGTACTTC	TRBD2	TRBV7-9	TRBJ2-7	NA	13
CASSYGGAKTEAFF	TGTGCCAGCAGTTACGGGGGGGCGAAAACTGAAGCTTTCTTT	NA	TRBV6-5	TRBJ1-1	NA	14
CASRPRSGFGNTEAFF	TGTGCCAGCAGGCCAAGATCGGGGTTTGGGAACACTGAAGCTTTCTTT	NA	TRBV2	TRBJ1-1	NA	16
CASRQIRAGAEAFF	TGTGCCAGCAGACAAATTAGGGCGGGGGCTGAAGCTTTCTTT	NA	TRBV27	TRBJ1-1	NA	14
CASSYSRGFGYTF	TGTGCCAGCAGTTACAGTCGCGGTTTCGGCTACACCTTC	NA	TRBV6-5	TRBJ1-2	few	13
CASSLGLAGQETQYF	TGTGCCAGCAGCTTAGGTCTAGCGGGCCAAGAGACCCAGTACTTC	TRBD2	TRBV7-3	TRBJ2-5	NA	15
CAISDGQGVSYGYTF	TGTGCCATCAGTGATGGTCAGGGGGTGAGCTATGGCTACACCTTC	TRBD1	TRBV10-3	TRBJ1-2	few	15
CASSQGFTAGYEQYF	TGCGCCAGCAGCCAAGGCTTCACCGCCGGTTACGAGCAGTACTTC	NA	TRBV4-3	TRBJ2-7	few	15
CASSPGVGGQQETQYF	TGTGCCAGCAGTCCGGGGGTAGGGGGCCAACAAGAGACCCAGTACTTC	NA	TRBV28	TRBJ2-5	NA	16